This entry is about one T cell receptor (beta chain). Antigen specificity is unknown. Per the germline V gene, CDR1 is SEHNR and CDR2 is FQNEAQ (reference sequence). Trimming removed 5 bases from V and 2 bases from J, with 21 bases in between. The CDR3 runs 17 residues. Generated by immunoSEQ multiplex PCR, the TCRdb table keeps only in-frame clones and is missing some. The sample contains over 6,500 clones, around 65% of which appear only once. The data are from a study of CD4+ T cells in melanoma. Study-level points and caveats: In melanoma, neoantigen-specific CD4+ T cells reportedly differed in differentiation state.

The origin of this receptor is a human donor with melanoma. The sequenced sample was cells from a culture (not recorded whether cultured in vitro). This chain uses TRBV7-9 with TRBJ2-5, with D possibly TRBD1 on 6 matching bases. This CDR3 reads CASSQTMGASKQETQYF. CDR3 DNA: TGTGCCAGCAGCCAAACGATGGGGGCTAGCAAACAAGAGACCCAGTACTTC.